A selection of T cell receptor beta chains follows, all from one sample in a study of blood T cell repertoires in COVID-19. The protocol was immunoSEQ multiplex PCR, while the TCRdb copy is restricted to in-frame clones and leaves out a portion. The sample has more than 350,000 clones; approximately 88% are singletons. Specimen: peripheral blood. The receptors shown here come from a woman between 25 and 40 years old with COVID-19, enrolled during active disease. Both conserved end residues are part of each CDR3. Rows give clone size only sometimes, using once, few, many, or a class for an expanded clone.

clone size: .
J gene: TRBJ1-5
V gene: TRBV4-2
CDR3 protein: CASSQLGQYQPQHF

clone size: .
J gene: TRBJ1-6
V gene: TRBV7-2
CDR3 protein: CASSGDRGRNSPLHF

clone size: .
J gene: TRBJ1-2
V gene: TRBV9
CDR3 protein: CASSQQGAAGYGYTF

clone size: .
J gene: TRBJ2-3
V gene: TRBV6-1
CDR3 protein: CASSEQVHTDTQYF

clone size: .
J gene: TRBJ2-1
V gene: TRBV13
CDR3 protein: CASTPWGGLDNEQFF

clone size: .
J gene: TRBJ2-5
V gene: TRBV7-2
CDR3 protein: CASSPRAEETQYF

clone size: .
J gene: TRBJ2-1
V gene: TRBV19
CDR3 protein: CASSTGPLNEQFF

clone size: .
J gene: TRBJ2-1
V gene: TRBV5-5
CDR3 protein: CASSSQGGASYNEQFF

clone size: .
J gene: TRBJ1-5
V gene: TRBV7-9
CDR3 protein: CASSLDRIGNQPQHF

clone size: .
J gene: TRBJ1-2
V gene: TRBV5-6
CDR3 protein: CASSLEGHYGYTF

clone size: .
J gene: TRBJ1-2
V gene: TRBV28
CDR3 protein: CASSSRSVYGYTF

clone size: .
J gene: TRBJ1-3
V gene: TRBV11-2
CDR3 protein: CASSFDSNSGNTIYF

clone size: .
J gene: TRBJ1-2
V gene: TRBV4-3
CDR3 protein: CASGRDRGVDGYTF

clone size: .
J gene: TRBJ2-3
V gene: TRBV5-1
CDR3 protein: CASSLIKRSGGTDTQYF

clone size: .
J gene: TRBJ1-5
V gene: TRBV19
CDR3 protein: CASSMTGEDNQPQHF

clone size: .
J gene: TRBJ1-5
V gene: TRBV28
CDR3 protein: CASSLSGGSNQPQHF

clone size: .
J gene: TRBJ2-2
V gene: TRBV10-3
CDR3 protein: CATQTGTTAGGELFF

clone size: .
J gene: TRBJ1-5
V gene: TRBV28
CDR3 protein: CASTPYEGTALGPQHF

clone size: .
J gene: TRBJ2-5
V gene: TRBV7-9
CDR3 protein: CASSPPGPSGDLETQYF

clone size: few
J gene: TRBJ2-5
V gene: TRBV9
CDR3 protein: CASSDPGLAGVETQYF

clone size: .
J gene: TRBJ2-3
V gene: TRBV2
CDR3 protein: CASSKGLAGQDTQYF

clone size: .
J gene: TRBJ1-2
V gene: TRBV7-2
CDR3 protein: CASSPIYGGNNGYGYTF

clone size: .
J gene: TRBJ1-1
V gene: TRBV12-3/TRBV12-4
CDR3 protein: CASTKAENTEAFF

clone size: once
J gene: TRBJ2-5
V gene: TRBV30
CDR3 protein: CAWSVLHRTSGERETQYF

clone size: .
J gene: TRBJ2-1
V gene: TRBV9
CDR3 protein: CASSYGIAGNEQFF

clone size: .
J gene: TRBJ2-3
V gene: TRBV28
CDR3 protein: CASSTRGLAGGPLRDTQYF

clone size: .
J gene: TRBJ1-3
V gene: TRBV9
CDR3 protein: CASSVGSSGNTIYF

clone size: .
J gene: TRBJ2-1
V gene: TRBV5-1
CDR3 protein: CASSFGLAGVFSFNEQFF

clone size: .
J gene: TRBJ2-1
V gene: TRBV5-6
CDR3 protein: CASSIDISFYNEQFF

clone size: .
J gene: TRBJ2-2
V gene: TRBV6-6
CDR3 protein: CAGTGTANTGELFF

clone size: .
J gene: TRBJ2-2
V gene: TRBV5-1
CDR3 protein: CASSFGAFPVTGELFF

clone size: .
J gene: TRBJ2-3
V gene: TRBV5-1
CDR3 protein: CASSGQGPTDTQYF

clone size: few
J gene: TRBJ1-1
V gene: TRBV5-1
CDR3 protein: CASSFGENTEAFF

clone size: once
J gene: TRBJ1-5
V gene: TRBV19
CDR3 protein: CASSIETGTGQPQHF

clone size: .
J gene: TRBJ1-3
V gene: TRBV5-6
CDR3 protein: CASSYGQNSGNTIYF

clone size: .
J gene: TRBJ1-1
V gene: TRBV18
CDR3 protein: CASSSDRVRVTEAFF

clone size: .
J gene: TRBJ1-1
V gene: TRBV19
CDR3 protein: CASSGGWSGGNTEAFF

clone size: .
J gene: TRBJ2-5
V gene: TRBV5-1
CDR3 protein: CASSLAQQETQYF

clone size: .
J gene: TRBJ1-2
V gene: TRBV7-9
CDR3 protein: CASSFDRGRMVGYTF

clone size: .
J gene: TRBJ2-3
V gene: TRBV5-4
CDR3 protein: CASSGTGGLIVDTQYF

clone size: .
J gene: TRBJ2-5
V gene: TRBV20-1
CDR3 protein: CSASGLDQETQYF

clone size: .
J gene: TRBJ1-2
V gene: TRBV18
CDR3 protein: CASSPGEGYTYGYTF

clone size: .
J gene: TRBJ1-1
V gene: TRBV4-3
CDR3 protein: CASSHGDRGWTEAFF

clone size: .
J gene: TRBJ1-3
V gene: TRBV7-2
CDR3 protein: CASSLNGRSLGDSGNTIYF

clone size: once
J gene: TRBJ1-3
V gene: TRBV10-3
CDR3 protein: CAIRGGSGNTIYF

clone size: .
J gene: TRBJ2-1
V gene: TRBV4-3
CDR3 protein: CASSHGLADYNEQFF

clone size: .
J gene: TRBJ2-2
V gene: TRBV7-9
CDR3 protein: CASSSRLAGSPTGELFF

clone size: once
J gene: TRBJ2-7
V gene: TRBV11-2
CDR3 protein: CASRERTGSSYEQYF

clone size: .
J gene: TRBJ1-4
V gene: TRBV5-5
CDR3 protein: CASSEEGGASEKLFF

clone size: .
J gene: TRBJ1-4
V gene: TRBV4-1
CDR3 protein: CATTPPGVGRKLFF

clone size: .
J gene: TRBJ1-6
V gene: TRBV3-1/TRBV3-2
CDR3 protein: CASSQAGGVLRLLHF

clone size: .
J gene: TRBJ1-2
V gene: TRBV11-2
CDR3 protein: CASRAIRTANYGYTF

clone size: .
J gene: TRBJ2-1
V gene: TRBV18
CDR3 protein: CASSPYPGTSGSSLQFF

clone size: .
J gene: TRBJ2-4
V gene: TRBV10-3
CDR3 protein: CAISEFGDPAKNIQYF